These 17 T cell receptor beta chains share one sample of origin, sequenced in a study of shared clonotypes between healthy human individuals. Measured with immunoSEQ multiplex PCR; TCRdb has only the in-frame clones, and not every one. The sample records approximately 2.5 million clones, around nine tenths being singletons. Sequenced sample: naive CD4+ T cells sorted from blood. The subset: CD45RA+ positively selected. These receptors all stem from a man between 18 and 35 years old in good health.

The chain recombines TRBV27 with TRBJ2-2; TRBD2 aligns across 7 bases. The CDR3 runs to 15 residues. Germline-derived CDR1 and CDR2 are MNHEY and SMNVEV (reference sequence). Trimming removed 2 bases from V and 4 bases from J; junction bases left unmatched: 4. The CDR3 DNA follows: TGTGCCAGCAGTTTAGTCCAGCGGGGCACCGGGGAGCTGTTTTTT. Protein product: CASSLVQRGTGELFF.

About this clone itself: The identical CDR3 is also encoded by other nucleotide sequences in the sample. The CDR3 nucleotides read TGCGCCAGCAGCCCGGGACAGAACACAGATACGCAGTATTTT. Protein product: CASSPGQNTDTQYF. The rearrangement uses TRBV5-1 and TRBJ2-3, with 7 positions matching TRBD1. The V segment lost 4 bases and the J segment 2 bases; nucleotides outside the gene matches: 4. From germline, CDR1 is SGHRS and CDR2 YFSETQ. The CDR3 runs 14 residues.

In regard to this clone: Other nucleotide sequences in the sample specify the same CDR3. This chain connects TRBV19 to TRBJ2-2; a possible D gene is TRBD1 (6 bases). Germline lookup yields CDR1 LNHDA and CDR2 SQIVND (reference sequence). The CDR3 is 14 residues long. Trimming took off 8 bases at V and 3 bases at J, with 13 bases between the two ends. CDR3 DNA: TGTGCCAGTTCCAGGGCAGGGGACACCGGGGAGCTGTTTTTT. Translating it yields CASSRAGDTGELFF. The variable domain in full, with the rest retrieved from reference TRBV19 and TRBJ2-2, is DGGITQSPKYLFRKEGQNVTLSCEQNLNHDAMYWYRQDPGQGLRLIYYSQIVNDFQKGDIAEGYSVSREKKESFPLTVTSAQKNPTAFYLCASSRAGDTGELFFGEGSRLTVL.

This chain links TRBV18 with TRBJ1-1; D unresolved. The CDR3 has 13 amino acids. Trimming took 6 bases from V and 3 from J, leaving 11 bases between them. Germline V CDR1 and CDR2: KGHSH, LQKENI. CDR3 residues: CASSLQRDTEAFF. The CDR3 DNA reads TGTGCCAGCTCCCTACAGAGGGACACTGAAGCTTTCTTT.

This clone occurred once. This rearrangement joins TRBV5-4 to TRBJ2-1, with unresolved D. The CDR3 has 14 amino acids. CDR1 SGHNT and CDR2 YYREEE come from the germline V gene (reference sequence). The ends were cut back, 0 bases at V and 3 bases at J, with 7 bases in the middle. The CDR3 here is CASSLGAGYNEQFF. Written as DNA, the CDR3 is TGTGCCAGCAGCTTGGGGGCAGGCTACAATGAGCAGTTCTTC.

The rearrangement joins TRBV19 to TRBJ2-7; D perhaps matches TRBD2 (6 bases). The germline V gene has CDR1 LNHDA and CDR2 SQIVND (reference sequence). V gave up 4 bases and J gave up 6 bases, with 19 bases separating them. The CDR3 is 15 amino acids. The CDR3 loop reads CASSTLFGGKGEQYF. The CDR3 nucleotides are TGTGCCAGTAGTACCCTATTCGGGGGAAAGGGCGAGCAGTACTTC.

A note on this clone: Other DNA variants within this sample encode the same CDR3. The chain joins TRBV25-1 to TRBJ2-3; D call uncertain. Trimming pared 4 bases from V and 0 bases from J, leaving 8 bases between. The CDR3 loop spans 14 amino acids. CDR1 MGHDK and CDR2 SYGVNS come from the germline V gene. CDR3 sequence (DNA): TGTGCCAGCAGTGGCCCCCTTAGCACAGATACGCAGTATTTT. It encodes CASSGPLSTDTQYF.

The rearrangement uses TRBV6-1 and TRBJ1-6; maybe TRBD1 (6 bases). The CDR3 spans 14 residues. Germline V gene sequence: CDR1 MNHNS, CDR2 SASEGT. V was cut by 2 bases and J by 14 bases, with 16 bases left in between. Here the CDR3 DNA reads TGTGCCAGCAGTGAATTTGGGGGCGTTCCTGCCCTCCACTTT. This gives the protein CASSEFGGVPALHF.

The rearrangement links TRBV10-3 to TRBJ2-7; 7 bases agree with TRBD1. CDR1 ENHRY and CDR2 SYGVKD come from the germline V gene. V lost 3 bases to trimming and J lost 2 bases; unmatched junction nucleotides: 4. The CDR3 is 14 residues long. The CDR3 DNA follows: TGTGCCATCAGTGACAAGACAGGGCCCTACGAGCAGTACTTC. Translating it yields CAISDKTGPYEQYF.

This rearrangement joins TRBV5-8 to TRBJ2-4; D call uncertain. CDR3 length: 14 amino acids. Germline CDR1 SGHTS, CDR2 YDEGEE. V was clipped by 0 bases and J by 6 bases, with 10 bases between them. The CDR3 DNA reads TGTGCCAGCAGCTTGGCCGGTGGATTAAACATTCAGTACTTC. The encoded protein is CASSLAGGLNIQYF.

V usage is TRBV7-2 and J usage is TRBJ2-2; D is tentatively TRBD1 or TRBD2 (6 bases each). The V gene's germline CDR1 is SGHTA and CDR2 FQGNSA. Trimming took off 3 bases at V and 5 bases at J, with 10 bases between the two ends. This CDR3 has 14 amino acids. The CDR3 spells CASSLGAGTGELFF. CDR3 nucleotide sequence: TGTGCCAGCAGCTTGGGGGCGGGGACCGGGGAGCTGTTTTTT. The full variable domain, its missing parts supplied by reference TRBV7-2 and TRBJ2-2, is GAGVSQSPSNKVTEKGKDVELRCDPISGHTALYWYRQSLGQGLEFLIYFQGNSAPDKSGLPSDRFSAERTGGSVSTLTIQRTQQEDSAVYLCASSLGAGTGELFFGEGSRLTVL.

In the case of this clone: Other DNA sequences from this sample encode an identical CDR3 as well. The genes are TRBV5-1 and TRBJ2-7; 8 bases line up with TRBD1. Germline V gives CDR1 SGHRS, CDR2 YFSETQ. V lost 0 bases, J lost 1 base, and 0 bases stayed unmatched. The CDR3 extends over 14 amino acids. The CDR3 region has the DNA TGCGCCAGCAGCTTGGGACAGGGGTCCTACGAGCAGTACTTC. It specifies CASSLGQGSYEQYF.

Details on this clone: At the DNA level, this CDR3 is encoded by other sequences in the same sample as well. The chain is built from TRBV5-1 and TRBJ2-1, with 9 positions matching TRBD1. V was clipped by 3 bases and J by 2 bases; unmatched bases: 3. The germline V gene encodes CDR1 SGHRS and CDR2 YFSETQ. The length of the CDR3 is 15 residues. The CDR3 spells CASSSRDRAYNEQFF. The DNA of the CDR3 is TGCGCCAGCAGCTCTCGGGACAGGGCCTACAATGAGCAGTTCTTC.

V usage is TRBV19 and J usage is TRBJ2-1; D is possibly TRBD1 or TRBD2 (5 bases each). V lost 2 bases and J lost 0, with 20 bases in between. Germline loops: CDR1 LNHDA, CDR2 SQIVND (reference sequence). The CDR3 loop spans 19 amino acids. CDR3 residues: CASSILAGSRLSSYNEQFF. The DNA of the CDR3 is TGTGCCAGTAGTATATTGGCAGGGAGCCGACTAAGCTCCTACAATGAGCAGTTCTTC.

As regards this clone: Within the sample, other DNA sequences also encode this same CDR3. The rearrangement joins TRBV10-3 to TRBJ1-1; D gene uncertain. Between the trimmed V and J ends, which lost 2 bases and 0 bases, there was a span of 10 bases. The CDR3 covers 15 residues. Germline values: CDR1 ENHRY, CDR2 SYGVKD. The CDR3 sequence is CAISEGRELNTEAFF. CDR3 nucleotides: TGTGCCATCAGTGAGGGACGTGAATTGAACACTGAAGCTTTCTTT.

The chain couples TRBV2 to TRBJ2-5; unclear D gene. Germline V gene sequence: CDR1 SNHLY, CDR2 FYNNEI. This CDR3 has 14 residues. V was clipped by 6 bases and J by 1 base, with 12 bases between them. The CDR3 bases are TGTGCCAGCAGGGTACAGTCTACCCAAGAGACCCAGTACTTC. This encodes CASRVQSTQETQYF.

The gene calls are TRBV5-6 and TRBJ2-3; D call uncertain. The CDR3 spans 14 residues. V gave up 4 bases and J gave up 9 bases, with 18 bases separating them. CDR1 and CDR2 (germline): SGHDT, YYEEEE. CDR3 coding DNA: TGTGCCAGCAGCGTATTGGTGGAATTCGACACGCAGTATTTT. Its protein product is CASSVLVEFDTQYF.